This T cell receptor (beta chain) was identified during a study of blood T cell repertoires in COVID-19. Libraries were prepared by immunoSEQ multiplex PCR; TCRdb keeps only in-frame clonotypes and omits some of them. The sample gives 250,000 or so clones, around 83% of which show up once; about 6.2% is in the top ten. This TCR was recovered from a woman aged 50 to 60 who had been exposed to COVID-19. The sequenced sample was PBMCs or T cells enriched from blood (not recorded which).

This chain's CDR3 is CASSLVASGGRNEQFF. For the CDR3, the DNA is TGTGCCAGCAGTTTAGTGGCTAGCGGGGGAAGGAATGAGCAGTTCTTC. The rearrangement joins TRBV27 to TRBJ2-1, with TRBD2 identical over 10 bases. The CDR3 is 16 amino acids. V gave up 2 bases and J gave up 7 bases; unmatched junction bases: 8. CDR1 and CDR2 (germline): MNHEY, SMNVEV (reference sequence).